A selection of T cell receptor beta chains follows, all from one sample in a study of T cells in Graves' hyperthyroidism and ophthalmopathy. From the multiplex PCR reads, TCRdb called clonotypes with MiXCR, one entry per CDR3 protein. The sample has about 290,000 distinct CDR3 sequences, roughly 15% seen once; the top ten hold roughly 8.2%. Sequencing used blood. The receptors derive from a woman between 40 and 55 years old with Graves' hyperthyroidism. Each CDR3 is given with its conserved first and last residue. A D gene is named only where the DNA matches it firmly. Expanded clones are given a class, and other clones once, few, many or no size at all.

cdr3_nt	cdr3_aa	d_call	clone_size	v_call	j_call
TGCAGTGCTAGTCTGGGCGGGGGGGTGTACAATGAGCAGTTCTTC	CSASLGGGVYNEQFF	TRBD2	few	TRBV20-1	TRBJ2-1
TGTGCCAGCAGTTTCGGGACAGGGCTAAATCAGCCCCAGCATTTT	CASSFGTGLNQPQHF	TRBD1	many	TRBV12-3/TRBV12-4	TRBJ1-5
TGTGCCAGCAGCCGAACTGTAGCGTATACGCTTGGAAAGGGTAAAGAGACCCAGTACTTC	CASSRTVAYTLGKGKETQYF	.	once	TRBV3-1	TRBJ2-5
TGTGCCAGCAGCACAGGGGGCGCTGGGGCCAACGTCCTGACTTTC	CASSTGGAGANVLTF	TRBD1	many	TRBV11-3	TRBJ2-6
TGTGCCAGCAGCCAACTAGCGGGAGGATGGAATGAGCAGTTCTTC	CASSQLAGGWNEQFF	TRBD2	many	TRBV11-3	TRBJ2-1
TGTGCCAGCAGTGATTTCGGGAGCACAGATACGCAGTATTTT	CASSDFGSTDTQYF	.	many	TRBV2	TRBJ2-3
TGCAGTGCTCCGGACAGGAGCTCCTACAATGAGCAGTTCTTC	CSAPDRSSYNEQFF	TRBD1	many	TRBV20-1	TRBJ2-1
TGTGCCAGCAGCCCAACGGGACAAGGAAACACCATATATTTT	CASSPTGQGNTIYF	.	many	TRBV3-1	TRBJ1-3
TGTGCCAGTAGGCTGACAGGGGGCCTTTACAATGAGCAGTTCTTC	CASRLTGGLYNEQFF	TRBD1	many	TRBV19	TRBJ2-1
TGCAGTGCTAGCTATCTCGGGAGGGCCGTCAATGAGCAGTTCTTC	CSASYLGRAVNEQFF	TRBD2	many	TRBV20-1	TRBJ2-1
TGTGCCAGCAGCTTGCCTTCAGTGGTACCTGAAGCTTTCTTT	CASSLPSVVPEAFF	.	many	TRBV5-5	TRBJ1-1
TGCAGTGCTAACCCGCAAGTAGGGCGGGGAACCTACAATGAGCAGTTCTTC	CSANPQVGRGTYNEQFF	.	many	TRBV20-1	TRBJ2-1
TGTGCCAGCAGCCCCGGTTTAGCGGGCAATGAGCAGTTCTTC	CASSPGLAGNEQFF	TRBD2	many	TRBV18	TRBJ2-1
TGTGCCAGCAGCCAAACGGGACGGAGCTCTGGGGCCAACGTCCTGACTTTC	CASSQTGRSSGANVLTF	.	.	TRBV3-1	TRBJ2-6
TGTGCCAGCAGTTTCAGTGGAAGCCCCTACAATGAGCAGTTCTTC	CASSFSGSPYNEQFF	.	many	TRBV28	TRBJ2-1